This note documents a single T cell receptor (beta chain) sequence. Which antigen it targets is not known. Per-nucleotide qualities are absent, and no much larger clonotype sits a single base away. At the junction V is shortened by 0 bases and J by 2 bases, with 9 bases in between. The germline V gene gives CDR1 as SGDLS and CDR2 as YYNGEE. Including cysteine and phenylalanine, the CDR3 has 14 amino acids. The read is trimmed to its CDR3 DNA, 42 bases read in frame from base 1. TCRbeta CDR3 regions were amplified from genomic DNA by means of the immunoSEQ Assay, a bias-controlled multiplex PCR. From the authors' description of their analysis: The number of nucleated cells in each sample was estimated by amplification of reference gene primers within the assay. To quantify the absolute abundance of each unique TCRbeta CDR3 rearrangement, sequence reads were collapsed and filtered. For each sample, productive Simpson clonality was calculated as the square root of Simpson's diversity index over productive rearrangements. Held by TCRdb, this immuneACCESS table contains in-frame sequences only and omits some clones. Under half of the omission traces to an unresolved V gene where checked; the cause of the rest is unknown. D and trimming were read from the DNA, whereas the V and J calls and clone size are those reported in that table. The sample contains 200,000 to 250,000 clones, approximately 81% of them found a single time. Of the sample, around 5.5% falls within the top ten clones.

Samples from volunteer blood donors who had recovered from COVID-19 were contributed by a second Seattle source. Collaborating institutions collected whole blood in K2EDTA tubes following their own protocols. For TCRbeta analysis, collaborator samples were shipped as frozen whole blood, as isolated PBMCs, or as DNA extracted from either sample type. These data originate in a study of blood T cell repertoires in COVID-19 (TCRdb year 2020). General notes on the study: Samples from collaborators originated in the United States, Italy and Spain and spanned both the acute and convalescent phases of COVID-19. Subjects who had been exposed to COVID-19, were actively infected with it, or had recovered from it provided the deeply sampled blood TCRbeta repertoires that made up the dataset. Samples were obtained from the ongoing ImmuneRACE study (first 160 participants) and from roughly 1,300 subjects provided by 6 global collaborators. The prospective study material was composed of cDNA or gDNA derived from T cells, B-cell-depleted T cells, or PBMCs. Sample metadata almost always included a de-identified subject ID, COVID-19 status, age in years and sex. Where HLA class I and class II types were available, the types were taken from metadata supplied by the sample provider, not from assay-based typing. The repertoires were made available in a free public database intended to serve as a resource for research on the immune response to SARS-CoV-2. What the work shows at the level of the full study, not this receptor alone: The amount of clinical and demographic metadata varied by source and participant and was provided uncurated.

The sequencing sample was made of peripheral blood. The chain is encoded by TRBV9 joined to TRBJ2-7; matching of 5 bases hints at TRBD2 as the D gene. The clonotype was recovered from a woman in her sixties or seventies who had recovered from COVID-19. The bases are TGTGCCAGCAGCGTAGGGGCGGGCCCCTACGAGCAGTACTTC. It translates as CASSVGAGPYEQYF.